A selection of T cell receptor beta chains follows, all from one sample in a study of T-cell memory formation after mild COVID-19. A single record per CDR3 protein comes from TCRdb applying MiXCR to the 5' RACE reads. The sample yields 200,000 or so distinct CDR3 sequences, just over 9.5% seen once. Source material: PBMCs or a T cell subset sorted from them (not recorded which). Receptor source: a young man who had mild COVID-19 (a few samples of this study predate the infection). Cell type and time point are not known. The CDR3 runs from the conserved cysteine through the conserved F or W. D genes are given only for firm matches. Clone size is stated in some rows and not others, as once, few, many or a class when expanded.

CDR3,DNA,size,D,V,J
CATHRGLSYNEQFF,TGTGCCACCCATCGGGGTCTCTCCTACAATGAGCAGTTCTTC,many,-,TRBV19,TRBJ2-1
CASSQDYRATDTQYF,TGCGCCAGCAGCCAAGATTACAGGGCCACAGATACGCAGTATTTT,few,-,TRBV4-3,TRBJ2-3
CASSTRGLGYGYTF,TGCGCCAGCAGCACTAGGGGGCTTGGGTATGGCTACACCTTC,-,TRBD1,TRBV5-1,TRBJ1-2
CASSLDYRKQYF,TGTGCCAGCAGCCTAGACTACAGGAAGCAGTACTTC,many,-,TRBV7-9,TRBJ2-7
CASSSTGTAEKLFF,TGCGCCAGCAGCTCAACCGGGACGGCTGAAAAACTGTTTTTT,many,-,TRBV5-1,TRBJ1-4
CASSPPPRAETQYF,TGTGCCAGCTCACCACCGCCCAGGGCTGAGACCCAGTACTTC,few,-,TRBV18,TRBJ2-5
CASRAGSSYNSPLHF,TGCGCCAGCAGAGCGGGGAGCTCCTATAATTCACCCCTCCACTTT,many,-,TRBV5-1,TRBJ1-6
CASSLSIPQHF,TGTGCCAGCAGTTTATCCATACCCCAGCATTTT,-,-,TRBV28,TRBJ1-5
CASSLEDGSGANVLTF,TGTGCCAGCAGCTTAGAGGACGGCTCTGGGGCCAACGTCCTGACTTTC,-,-,TRBV3-1,TRBJ2-6
CASSPRRPTSSYEQYF,TGTGCCAGCAGCCCCCGTAGACCGACCAGCTCCTACGAGCAGTACTTC,few,-,TRBV7-2,TRBJ2-7
CASSSWGTNYGYTF,TGTGCCAGCTCCTCGTGGGGGACTAACTATGGCTACACCTTC,few,-,TRBV28,TRBJ1-2
CASSALAGESYNEQFF,TGTGCCAGCAGTGCACTAGCGGGGGAATCCTACAATGAGCAGTTCTTC,-,TRBD2,TRBV6-6,TRBJ2-1
CASSLGGGLNNNEQFF,TGTGCCAGCAGCTTAGGGGGGGGACTCAATAACAATGAGCAGTTCTTC,few,TRBD2,TRBV7-2,TRBJ2-1
CSVERGTGELFF,TGCAGCGTTGAACGAGGGACCGGGGAGCTGTTTTTT,-,-,TRBV29-1,TRBJ2-2
CASSTRPAEYSPLHF,TGTGCCAGCAGCACTCGTCCAGCGGAGTATTCACCCCTCCACTTT,-,-,TRBV9,TRBJ1-6
CSARTGLLNTEAFF,TGCAGTGCTAGGACAGGGCTCCTGAACACTGAAGCTTTCTTT,few,TRBD1,TRBV20-1,TRBJ1-1
CASSLVSEAFF,TGTGCCAGCAGCTTAGTCTCTGAAGCTTTCTTT,few,-,TRBV7-9,TRBJ1-1
CACKSMGTDTQYF,TGTGCCTGCAAATCTATGGGAACAGATACGCAGTATTTT,many,-,TRBV12-3/TRBV12-4,TRBJ2-3
CASGSGLAGYNEQFF,TGTGCCAGCGGGTCGGGACTAGCGGGGTACAATGAGCAGTTCTTC,-,TRBD2,TRBV11-2,TRBJ2-1
CASSEGTGGNSPLHF,TGTGCCAGCAGCGAGGGGACAGGAGGAAATTCACCCCTCCACTTT,few,TRBD1,TRBV7-2,TRBJ1-6
CASSLQSGGVTDTQYF,TGTGCCAGCAGCTTACAGAGCGGGGGAGTCACAGATACGCAGTATTTT,many,TRBD2,TRBV7-2,TRBJ2-3
CSARNFGQAFF,TGCAGTGCTAGAAATTTTGGCCAAGCTTTCTTT,-,-,TRBV20-1,TRBJ1-1
CASSFDPVSGANVLTF,TGCGCCAGCAGCTTCGACCCCGTCTCTGGGGCCAACGTCCTGACTTTC,-,-,TRBV5-1,TRBJ2-6
CASSRPLSGYGYTF,TGTGCCAGCAGTCGTCCCCTTTCTGGCTATGGCTACACCTTC,-,-,TRBV7-2,TRBJ1-2
CASSFDSVYEQYF,TGTGCCAGCAGCTTTGACAGTGTCTACGAGCAGTACTTC,-,-,TRBV7-2,TRBJ2-7
CASRETGAAGNTIYF,TGTGCCAGCAGAGAGACAGGGGCGGCTGGAAACACCATATATTTT,few,TRBD1,TRBV6-1,TRBJ1-3